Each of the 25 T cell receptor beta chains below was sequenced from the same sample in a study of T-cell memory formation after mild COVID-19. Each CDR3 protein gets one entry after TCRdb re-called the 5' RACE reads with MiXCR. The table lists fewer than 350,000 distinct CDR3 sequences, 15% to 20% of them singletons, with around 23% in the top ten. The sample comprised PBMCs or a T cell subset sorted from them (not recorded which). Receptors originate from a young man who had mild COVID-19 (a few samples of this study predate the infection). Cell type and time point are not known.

The CDR3 reads CASRNYGSTDTQYF. The CDR3 nucleotides read TGCGCCAGCAGAAATTACGGTTCCACAGATACGCAGTATTTT. The chain couples TRBV5-1 to TRBJ2-3; D gene unclear. CDR3 length: 14 residues. The germline V gene encodes CDR1 SGHRS and CDR2 YFSETQ. The ends were cut back, 5 bases at V and 2 bases at J, with 12 bases in the middle.

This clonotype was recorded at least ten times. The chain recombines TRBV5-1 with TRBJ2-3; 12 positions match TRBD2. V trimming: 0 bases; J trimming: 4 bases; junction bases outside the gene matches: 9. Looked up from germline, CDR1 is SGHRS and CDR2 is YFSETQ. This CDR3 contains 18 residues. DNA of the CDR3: TGCGCCAGCAGCTTGGTGGCTAGCGGGGGGGCAACCGCAGATACGCAGTATTTT. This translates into CASSLVASGGATADTQYF.

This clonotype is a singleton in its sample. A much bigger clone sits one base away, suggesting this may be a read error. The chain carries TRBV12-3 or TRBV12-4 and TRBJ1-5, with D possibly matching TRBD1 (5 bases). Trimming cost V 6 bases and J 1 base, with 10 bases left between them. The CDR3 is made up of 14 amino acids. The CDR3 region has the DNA TGTGCCAGCAGCCACGAGGGGAGCAATCAGCCCCAGCATTTT. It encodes CASSHEGSNQPQHF.

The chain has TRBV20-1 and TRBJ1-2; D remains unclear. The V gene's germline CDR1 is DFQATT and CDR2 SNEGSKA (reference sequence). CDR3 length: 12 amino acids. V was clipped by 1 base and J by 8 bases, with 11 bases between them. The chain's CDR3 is CSARGGGGGYTF. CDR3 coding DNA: TGCAGTGCTAGAGGTGGAGGTGGGGGCTACACCTTC.

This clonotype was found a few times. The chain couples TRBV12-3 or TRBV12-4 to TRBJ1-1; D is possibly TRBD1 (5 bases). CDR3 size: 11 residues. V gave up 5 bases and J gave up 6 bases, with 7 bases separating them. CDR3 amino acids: CASSPGPEAFF. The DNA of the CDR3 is TGTGCCAGCAGTCCAGGGCCTGAAGCTTTCTTT.

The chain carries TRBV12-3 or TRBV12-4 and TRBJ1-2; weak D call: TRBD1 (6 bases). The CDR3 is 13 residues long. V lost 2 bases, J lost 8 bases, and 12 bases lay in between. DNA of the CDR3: TGTGCCAGCAGTTTATGGGGGGCTGGCGGCTACACCTTC. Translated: CASSLWGAGGYTF.

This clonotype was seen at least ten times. The CDR3 loop reads CAWRINRALPSEQFF. The CDR3, as DNA: TGTGCCTGGAGAATAAACAGGGCCCTTCCCTCTGAGCAGTTCTTC. The gene calls are TRBV30 and TRBJ2-1; perhaps TRBD1 as D (6 bases). From germline, CDR1 is GTSNPN and CDR2 SVGIG (reference sequence). Trimming cost V 3 bases and J 9 bases, with 21 bases left between them. CDR3 length: 15 residues.

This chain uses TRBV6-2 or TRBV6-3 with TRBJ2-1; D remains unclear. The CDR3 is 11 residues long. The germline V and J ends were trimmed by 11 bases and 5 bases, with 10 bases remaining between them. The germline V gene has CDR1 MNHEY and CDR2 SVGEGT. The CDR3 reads CASRVNNEQFF. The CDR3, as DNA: TGTGCCTCGCGAGTGAACAATGAGCAGTTCTTC.

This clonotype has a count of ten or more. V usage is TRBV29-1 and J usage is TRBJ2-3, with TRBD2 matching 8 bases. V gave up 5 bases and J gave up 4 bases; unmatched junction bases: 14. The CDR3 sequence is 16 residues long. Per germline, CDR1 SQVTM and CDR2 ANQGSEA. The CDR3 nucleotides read TGCAGCGTTTCCCCTGCGAGCGGGGGTGTCGCAGATACGCAGTATTTT. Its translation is CSVSPASGGVADTQYF.

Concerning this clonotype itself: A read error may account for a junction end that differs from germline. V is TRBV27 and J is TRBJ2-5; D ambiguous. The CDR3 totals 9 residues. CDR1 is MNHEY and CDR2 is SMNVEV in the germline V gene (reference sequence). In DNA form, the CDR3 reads TGTACCAGCAGTCCCACCCAGTACTTC. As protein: CTSSPTQYF.

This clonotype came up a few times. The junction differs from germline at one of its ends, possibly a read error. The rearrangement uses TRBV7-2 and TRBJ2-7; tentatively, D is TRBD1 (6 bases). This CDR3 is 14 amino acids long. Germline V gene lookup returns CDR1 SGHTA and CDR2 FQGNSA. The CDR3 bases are TGTGCCAGCAGCCCCCAGGGGTCCTCCGACGAGCAGTACTTC. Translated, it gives CASSPQGSSDEQYF.

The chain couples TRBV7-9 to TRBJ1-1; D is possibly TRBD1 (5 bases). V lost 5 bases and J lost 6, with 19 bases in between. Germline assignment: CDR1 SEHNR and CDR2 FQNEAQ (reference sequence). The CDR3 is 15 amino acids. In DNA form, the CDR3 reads TGTGCCAGCAGCCCGACGTGGGGGAAAGTCGCTGAAGCTTTCTTT. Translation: CASSPTWGKVAEAFF.

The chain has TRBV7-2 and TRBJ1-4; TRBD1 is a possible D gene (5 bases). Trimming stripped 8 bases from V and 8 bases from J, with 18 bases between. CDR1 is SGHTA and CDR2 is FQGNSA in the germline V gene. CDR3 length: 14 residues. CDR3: CASHTGEGAEKLFF. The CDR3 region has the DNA TGTGCCAGCCACACGGGGGAAGGGGCAGAAAAACTGTTTTTT.

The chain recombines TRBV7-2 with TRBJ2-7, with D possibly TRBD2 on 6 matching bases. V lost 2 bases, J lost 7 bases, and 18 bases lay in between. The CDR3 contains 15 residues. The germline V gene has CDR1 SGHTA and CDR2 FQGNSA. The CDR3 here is CASSLTGLGTGEQYF. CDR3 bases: TGTGCCAGCAGCTTAACGGGACTGGGAACGGGGGAGCAGTACTTC.

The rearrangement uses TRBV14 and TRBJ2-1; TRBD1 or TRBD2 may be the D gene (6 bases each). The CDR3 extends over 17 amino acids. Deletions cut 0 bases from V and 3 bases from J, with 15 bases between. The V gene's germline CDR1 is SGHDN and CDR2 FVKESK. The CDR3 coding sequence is TGTGCCAGCAGCCAAGACGTAGGGGGGAACCTCTACAATGAGCAGTTCTTC. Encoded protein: CASSQDVGGNLYNEQFF.

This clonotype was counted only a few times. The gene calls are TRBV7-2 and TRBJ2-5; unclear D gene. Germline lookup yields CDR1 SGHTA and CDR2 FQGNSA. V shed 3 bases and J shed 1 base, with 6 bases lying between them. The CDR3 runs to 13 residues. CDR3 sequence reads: CASSFRPQETQYF. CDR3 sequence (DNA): TGTGCCAGCAGCTTCCGGCCCCAAGAGACCCAGTACTTC.

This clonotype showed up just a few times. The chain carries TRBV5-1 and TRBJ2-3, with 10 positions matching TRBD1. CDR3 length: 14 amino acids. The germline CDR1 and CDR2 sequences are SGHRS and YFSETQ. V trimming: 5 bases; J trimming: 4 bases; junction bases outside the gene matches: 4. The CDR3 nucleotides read TGCGCCAGCAGGGACAGGGGGTTCGCAGATACGCAGTATTTT. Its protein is CASRDRGFADTQYF.

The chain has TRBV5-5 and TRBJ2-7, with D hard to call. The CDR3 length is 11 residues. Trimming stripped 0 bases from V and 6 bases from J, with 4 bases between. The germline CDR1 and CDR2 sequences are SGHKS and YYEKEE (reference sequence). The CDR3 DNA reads TGTGCCAGCAGCTTGGCAGGCGAGCAGTACGTC. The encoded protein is CASSLAGEQYV.

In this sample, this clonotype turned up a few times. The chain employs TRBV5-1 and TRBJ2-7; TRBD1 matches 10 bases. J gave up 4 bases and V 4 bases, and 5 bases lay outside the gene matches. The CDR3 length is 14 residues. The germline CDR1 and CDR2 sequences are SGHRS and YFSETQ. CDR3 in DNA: TGCGCCAGCAGCGACCCGGGACAGGGGTACGAGCAGTACGTC. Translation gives CASSDPGQGYEQYV.

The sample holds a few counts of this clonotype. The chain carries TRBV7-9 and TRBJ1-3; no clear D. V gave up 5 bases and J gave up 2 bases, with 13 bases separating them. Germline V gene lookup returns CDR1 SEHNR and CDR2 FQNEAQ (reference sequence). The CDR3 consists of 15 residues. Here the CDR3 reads CASSNPAEAGNTIYF. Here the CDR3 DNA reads TGTGCCAGCAGCAATCCAGCTGAGGCTGGAAACACCATATATTTT.

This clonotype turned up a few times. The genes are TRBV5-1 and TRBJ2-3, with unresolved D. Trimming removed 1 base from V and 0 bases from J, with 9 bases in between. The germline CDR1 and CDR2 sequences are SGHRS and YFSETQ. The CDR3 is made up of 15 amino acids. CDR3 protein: CASSLPSGSTDTQYF. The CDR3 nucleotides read TGCGCCAGCAGCTTGCCCTCAGGCAGCACAGATACGCAGTATTTT.

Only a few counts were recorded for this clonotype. CDR3 protein: CASSVQVAGGELFF. The DNA for the CDR3 is TGCGCCAGCAGCGTACAGGTCGCCGGCGGGGAGCTGTTTTTT. The chain links TRBV5-1 to TRBJ2-2, with D possibly matching TRBD1 (5 bases). The V and J ends lost 4 bases and 7 bases respectively, with 14 bases between them. This CDR3 has 14 amino acids. Germline V CDR1 and CDR2: SGHRS, YFSETQ.

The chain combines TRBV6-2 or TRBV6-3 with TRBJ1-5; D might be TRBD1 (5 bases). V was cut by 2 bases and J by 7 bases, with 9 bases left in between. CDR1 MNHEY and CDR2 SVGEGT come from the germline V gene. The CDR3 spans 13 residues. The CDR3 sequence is CASSYRGGQPQHF. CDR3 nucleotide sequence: TGTGCCAGCAGTTACAGGGGAGGGCAGCCCCAGCATTTT.

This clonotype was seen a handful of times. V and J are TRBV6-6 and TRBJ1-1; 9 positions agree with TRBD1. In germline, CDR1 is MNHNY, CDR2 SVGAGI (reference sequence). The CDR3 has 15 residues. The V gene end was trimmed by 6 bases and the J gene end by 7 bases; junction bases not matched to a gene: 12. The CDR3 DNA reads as TGTGCCAGCAGGGATGACAGGGGGGTTCCTCGTGAAGCTTTCTTT. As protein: CASRDDRGVPREAFF.

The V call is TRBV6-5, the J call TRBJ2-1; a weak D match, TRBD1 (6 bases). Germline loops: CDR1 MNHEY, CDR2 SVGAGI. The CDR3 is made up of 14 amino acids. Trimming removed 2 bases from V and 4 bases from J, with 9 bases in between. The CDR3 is CASSYRQEYNEQFF. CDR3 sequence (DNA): TGTGCCAGCAGTTACCGACAGGAGTACAATGAGCAGTTCTTC.